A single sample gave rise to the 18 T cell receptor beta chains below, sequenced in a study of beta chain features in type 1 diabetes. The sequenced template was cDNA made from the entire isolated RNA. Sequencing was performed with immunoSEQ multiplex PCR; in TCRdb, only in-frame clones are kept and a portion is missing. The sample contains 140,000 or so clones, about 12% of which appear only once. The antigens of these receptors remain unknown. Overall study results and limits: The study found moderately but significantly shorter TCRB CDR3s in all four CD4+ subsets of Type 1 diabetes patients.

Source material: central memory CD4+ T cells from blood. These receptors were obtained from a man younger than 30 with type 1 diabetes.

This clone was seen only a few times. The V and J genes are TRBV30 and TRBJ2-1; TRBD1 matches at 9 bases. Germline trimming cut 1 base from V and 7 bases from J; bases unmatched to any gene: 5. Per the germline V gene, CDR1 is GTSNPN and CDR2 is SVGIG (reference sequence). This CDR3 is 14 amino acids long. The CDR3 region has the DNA TGTGCCTGGAGTGCGGGACAGGGTATGAATGAGCAGTTCTTC. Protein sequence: CAWSAGQGMNEQFF.

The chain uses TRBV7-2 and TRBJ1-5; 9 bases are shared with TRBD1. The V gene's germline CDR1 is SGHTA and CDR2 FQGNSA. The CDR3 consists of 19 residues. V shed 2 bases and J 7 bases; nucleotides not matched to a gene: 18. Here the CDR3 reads CASSLTSQVGQGAWQPQHF. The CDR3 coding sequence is TGTGCCAGCAGCTTAACAAGCCAGGTGGGACAGGGCGCGTGGCAGCCCCAGCATTTT.

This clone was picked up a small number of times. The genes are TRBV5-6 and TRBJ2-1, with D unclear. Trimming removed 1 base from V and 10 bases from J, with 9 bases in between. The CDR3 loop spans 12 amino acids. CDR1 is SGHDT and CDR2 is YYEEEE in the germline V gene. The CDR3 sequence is CASSLNSQEQFF. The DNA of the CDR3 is TGTGCCAGCAGCTTGAACTCACAAGAGCAGTTCTTC.

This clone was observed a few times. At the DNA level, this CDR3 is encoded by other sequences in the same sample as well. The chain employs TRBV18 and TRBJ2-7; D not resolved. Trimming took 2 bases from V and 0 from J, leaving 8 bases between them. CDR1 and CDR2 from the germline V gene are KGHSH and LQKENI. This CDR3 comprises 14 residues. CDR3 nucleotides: TGTGCCAGCTCACCAGGGGTAAGCTCCTACGAGCAGTACTTC. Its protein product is CASSPGVSSYEQYF.

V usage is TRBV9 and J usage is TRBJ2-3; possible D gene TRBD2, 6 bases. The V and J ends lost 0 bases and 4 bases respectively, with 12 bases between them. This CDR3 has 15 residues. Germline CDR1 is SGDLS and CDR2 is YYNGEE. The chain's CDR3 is CASSVAGEKADTQYF. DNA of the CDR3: TGTGCCAGCAGCGTAGCGGGGGAGAAGGCAGATACGCAGTATTTT.

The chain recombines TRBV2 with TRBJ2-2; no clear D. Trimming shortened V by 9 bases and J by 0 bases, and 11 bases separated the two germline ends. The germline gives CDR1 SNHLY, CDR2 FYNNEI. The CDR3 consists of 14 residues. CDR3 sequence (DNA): TGTGCCAGAACGGTACGGGCGAACACCGGGGAGCTGTTTTTT. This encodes CARTVRANTGELFF. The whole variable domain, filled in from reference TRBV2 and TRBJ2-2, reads EPEVTQTPSHQVTQMGQEVILRCVPISNHLYFYWYRQILGQKVEFLVSFYNNEISEKSEIFDDQFSVERPDGSNFTLKIRSTKLEDSAMYFCARTVRANTGELFFGEGSRLTVL.

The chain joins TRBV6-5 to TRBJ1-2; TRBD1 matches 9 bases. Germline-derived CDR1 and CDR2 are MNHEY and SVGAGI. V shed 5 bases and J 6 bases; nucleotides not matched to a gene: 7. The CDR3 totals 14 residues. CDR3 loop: CASSPGQGRNGYTF. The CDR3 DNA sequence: TGTGCCAGCAGTCCGGGACAGGGAAGAAATGGCTACACCTTC.

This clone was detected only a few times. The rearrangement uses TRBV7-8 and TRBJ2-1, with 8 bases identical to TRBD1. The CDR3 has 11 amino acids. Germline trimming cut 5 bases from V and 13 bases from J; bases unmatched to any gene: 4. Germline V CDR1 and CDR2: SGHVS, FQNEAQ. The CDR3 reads CASSIDRGQFF. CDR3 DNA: TGTGCCAGCAGCATAGACAGGGGTCAGTTCTTC.

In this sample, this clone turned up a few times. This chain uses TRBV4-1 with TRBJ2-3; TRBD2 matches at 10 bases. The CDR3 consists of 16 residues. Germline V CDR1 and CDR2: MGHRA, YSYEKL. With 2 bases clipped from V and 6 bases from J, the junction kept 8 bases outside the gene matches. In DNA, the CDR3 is TGCGCCAGCAGCCAACAGAGCGGGGGGGCAGTGGATACGCAGTATTTT. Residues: CASSQQSGGAVDTQYF.

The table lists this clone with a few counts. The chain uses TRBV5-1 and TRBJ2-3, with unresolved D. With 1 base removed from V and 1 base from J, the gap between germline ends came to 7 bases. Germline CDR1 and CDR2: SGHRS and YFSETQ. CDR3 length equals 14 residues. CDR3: CASSLLQGTDTQYF. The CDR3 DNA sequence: TGCGCCAGCAGCTTGTTGCAGGGCACAGATACGCAGTATTTT.

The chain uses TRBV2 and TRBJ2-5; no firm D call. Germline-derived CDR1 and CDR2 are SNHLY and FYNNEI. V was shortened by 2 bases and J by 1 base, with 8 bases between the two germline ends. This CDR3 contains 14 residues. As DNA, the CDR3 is TGTGCCAGCAGTGAACCGAACAGCCAAGAGACCCAGTACTTC. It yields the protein CASSEPNSQETQYF.

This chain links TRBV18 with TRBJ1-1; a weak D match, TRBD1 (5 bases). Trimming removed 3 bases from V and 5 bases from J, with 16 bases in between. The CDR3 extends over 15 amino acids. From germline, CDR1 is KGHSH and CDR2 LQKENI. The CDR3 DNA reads TGTGCCAGCTCACCTTTAATGGGGGGATTTACTGAAGCTTTCTTT. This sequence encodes CASSPLMGGFTEAFF.

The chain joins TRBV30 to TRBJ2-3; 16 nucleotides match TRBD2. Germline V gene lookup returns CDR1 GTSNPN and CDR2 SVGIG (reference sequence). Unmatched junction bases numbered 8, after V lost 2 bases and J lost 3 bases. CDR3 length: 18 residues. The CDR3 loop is CAWSSGTSGGARTDTQYF. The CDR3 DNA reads TGTGCCTGGAGTTCCGGGACTAGCGGGGGGGCACGGACAGATACGCAGTATTTT.

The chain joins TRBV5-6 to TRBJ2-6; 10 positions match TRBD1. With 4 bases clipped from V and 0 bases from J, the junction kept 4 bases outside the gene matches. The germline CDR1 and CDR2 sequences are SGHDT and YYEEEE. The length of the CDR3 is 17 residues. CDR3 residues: CASSPGQGSSGANVLTF. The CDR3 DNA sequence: TGTGCCAGCAGCCCGGGACAGGGGAGCTCTGGGGCCAACGTCCTGACTTTC. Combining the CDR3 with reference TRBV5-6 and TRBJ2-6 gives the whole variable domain DAGVTQSPTHLIKTRGQQVTLRCSPKSGHDTVSWYQQALGQGPQFIFQYYEEEERQRGNFPDRFSGHQFPNYSSELNVNALLLGDSALYLCASSPGQGSSGANVLTFGAGSRLTVL.

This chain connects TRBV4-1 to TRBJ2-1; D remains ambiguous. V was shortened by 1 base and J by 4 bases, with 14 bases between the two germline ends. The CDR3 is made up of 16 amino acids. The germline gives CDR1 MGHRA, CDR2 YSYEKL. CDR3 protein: CASSQVQTGPYNEQFF. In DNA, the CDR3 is TGCGCCAGCAGCCAAGTCCAAACCGGTCCTTACAATGAGCAGTTCTTC.

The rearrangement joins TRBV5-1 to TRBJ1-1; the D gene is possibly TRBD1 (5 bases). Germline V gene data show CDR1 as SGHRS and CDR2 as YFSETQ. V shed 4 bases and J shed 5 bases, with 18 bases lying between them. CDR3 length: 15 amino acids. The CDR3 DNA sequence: TGCGCCAGCAGCGTAGCTTTAGGGGAATTTACTGAAGCTTTCTTT. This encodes CASSVALGEFTEAFF.

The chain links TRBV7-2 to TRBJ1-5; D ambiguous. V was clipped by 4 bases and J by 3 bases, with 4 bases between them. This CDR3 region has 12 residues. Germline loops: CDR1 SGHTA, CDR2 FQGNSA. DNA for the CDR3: TGTGCCAGCAGCTACCACAATCAGCCCCAGCATTTT. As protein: CASSYHNQPQHF.

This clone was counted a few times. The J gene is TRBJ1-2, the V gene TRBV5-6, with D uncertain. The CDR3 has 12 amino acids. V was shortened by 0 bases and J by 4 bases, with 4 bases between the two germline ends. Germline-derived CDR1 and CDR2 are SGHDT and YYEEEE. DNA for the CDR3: TGTGCCAGCAGCTTGGAATCCTATGGCTACACCTTC. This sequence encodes CASSLESYGYTF.